The next 25 T cell receptor beta chains were all read from a single sample in a study of CD8 T cells in Susac syndrome. RNA was extracted with the RNeasy kit, and a quantity of 0.5 to 1 ug was reverse transcribed using random hexamers. TCRdb reprocessed the immunoSEQ multiplex PCR reads with MiXCR, giving one entry per CDR3 protein. The sample yields 160,000 or so distinct CDR3 sequences, approximately 94% seen once. Specimen: CD4+ T cells from PBMCs. The receptors here all came from a human donor with Susac syndrome.

This chain connects TRBV29-1 to TRBJ2-5; no clear D. CDR1 and CDR2 from the germline V gene are SQVTM and ANQGSEA. This CDR3 comprises 10 residues. V was shortened by 5 bases and J by 3 bases, with 4 bases between the two germline ends. This CDR3 reads CSVWEETQYF. CDR3 nucleotides: TGCAGCGTTTGGGAAGAGACCCAGTACTTC.

This clonotype occurred once. This chain connects TRBV24-1 to TRBJ1-2, with a possible D match to TRBD1 (6 bases). The CDR3 consists of 15 residues. The germline V gene has CDR1 KGHDR and CDR2 SFDVKD. With 3 bases removed from V and 6 bases from J, the gap between germline ends came to 16 bases. For the CDR3, the DNA is TGTGCCACCAGTGATCCCCCGGACAGCTTCCATGGCTACACCTTC. This encodes CATSDPPDSFHGYTF.

The CDR3 nucleotides are TGCGCCAGCAGCTTGGTGCAGAGCACAGATACGCAGTATTTT. Translated, it gives CASSLVQSTDTQYF. The chain joins TRBV5-1 to TRBJ2-3, with no clear D. This CDR3 has 14 amino acids. Per germline, CDR1 SGHRS and CDR2 YFSETQ. Trimming left V 0 bases short and J 0 bases short, with 5 bases between.

The genes are TRBV6-2 or TRBV6-3 and TRBJ2-7; tentative D call: TRBD1 (6 bases). Germline CDR1 and CDR2: MNHEY and SVGEGT. The CDR3 is 15 amino acids. Trimming took off 5 bases at V and 5 bases at J, with 19 bases between the two ends. CDR3 nucleotides: TGTGCCAGCAGTCATCGGACAGATCAAAGCCACGAGCAGTACTTC. It codes for CASSHRTDQSHEQYF.

V and J are TRBV18 and TRBJ2-1; TRBD1 matches 7 bases. The CDR3 extends over 15 amino acids. CDR1 KGHSH and CDR2 LQKENI come from the germline V gene. Trimming at V came to 2 bases and at J to 0 bases, leaving 1 base not matched to a gene. The CDR3 here is CASSPGTDSYNEQFF. CDR3 in DNA: TGTGCCAGCTCACCAGGGACAGACTCCTACAATGAGCAGTTCTTC.

The chain uses TRBV10-2 and TRBJ1-1; TRBD1 aligns across 8 bases. The junction had 3 bases not matched to a gene; V was cut back by 8 bases and J by 1 base. The CDR3 extends over 13 amino acids. Germline lookup yields CDR1 WSHSY and CDR2 SAAADI. CDR3 protein: CASGGQGNTEAFF. CDR3 nucleotide sequence: TGCGCCAGCGGAGGACAGGGGAACACTGAAGCTTTCTTT.

V usage is TRBV27 and J usage is TRBJ1-1, with D uncertain. V dropped 3 bases and J dropped 6 bases, with 17 bases sitting between them. CDR3 length equals 15 residues. Germline V gene sequence: CDR1 MNHEY, CDR2 SMNVEV (reference sequence). The CDR3 spells CASSFTGTFGAEAFF. The CDR3 region has the DNA TGTGCCAGCAGTTTTACGGGAACCTTTGGAGCTGAAGCTTTCTTT.

This clonotype was counted between two and nine times. The genes are TRBV6-5 and TRBJ1-1; weak D call: TRBD1 (5 bases). Germline V gene data show CDR1 as MNHEY and CDR2 as SVGAGI. The CDR3 is made up of 15 amino acids. Trimming pared 0 bases from V and 0 bases from J, leaving 8 bases between. CDR3 amino acids: CASSYSGALNTEAFF. CDR3 nucleotides: TGTGCCAGCAGTTACTCTGGGGCTCTGAACACTGAAGCTTTCTTT.

The chain carries TRBV7-2 and TRBJ1-1; the D is unclear. This CDR3 has 12 amino acids. Germline V gene sequence: CDR1 SGHTA, CDR2 FQGNSA. V lost 5 bases and J lost 5, with 9 bases in between. The DNA of the CDR3 is TGTGCCAGCAGCCGTGCGGGGACTGAAGCTTTCTTT. Amino acid sequence: CASSRAGTEAFF.

The chain combines TRBV6-1 with TRBJ2-5, with D perhaps matching TRBD2 (6 bases). The CDR3 has 14 residues. CDR1 and CDR2 from the germline V gene are MNHNS and SASEGT. Deletions cut 0 bases from V and 2 bases from J, with 7 bases between. The CDR3 DNA is TGTGCCAGCAGTGAAGCAGGGAGGCAAGAGACCCAGTACTTC. Residues: CASSEAGRQETQYF.

CDR3 bases: TGTGCCAGCAGTCCTCACCCCGGACGAGGCTACACCTTC. Its translation is CASSPHPGRGYTF. The chain recombines TRBV6-1 with TRBJ1-2; no firm D call. V shed 5 bases and J shed 8 bases, with 15 bases lying between them. There are 13 residues in the CDR3. CDR1 and CDR2 (germline): MNHNS, SASEGT.

This rearrangement joins TRBV11-1 to TRBJ2-3, with D uncertain. CDR1 SGHAT and CDR2 FQDESV come from the germline V gene (reference sequence). The CDR3 is 12 amino acids. V dropped 5 bases and J dropped 2 bases, with 5 bases sitting between them. CDR3 in amino acids: CASSRVTDTQYF. As DNA, the CDR3 is TGTGCCAGCAGCCGGGTCACAGATACGCAGTATTTT. Complete variable domain (other parts from reference TRBV11-1 and TRBJ2-3): EAEVAQSPRYKITEKSQAVAFWCDPISGHATLYWYRQILGQGPELLVQFQDESVVDDSQLPKDRFSAERLKGVDSTLKIQPAELGDSAMYLCASSRVTDTQYFGPGTRLTVL.

This chain uses TRBV12-3 or TRBV12-4 with TRBJ2-5; TRBD2 matches at 8 bases. CDR3 length: 14 residues. V trimming: 3 bases; J trimming: 6 bases; junction bases outside the gene matches: 6. The CDR3 DNA reads TGTGCCAGCAGTTTCGGGGGGGACCGGAAGACCCAGTACTTC. It encodes CASSFGGDRKTQYF.

The chain joins TRBV7-2 to TRBJ1-2, with 10 positions matching TRBD1. The V gene's germline CDR1 is SGHTA and CDR2 FQGNSA. The CDR3 runs to 16 residues. V shed 0 bases and J 4 bases; nucleotides not matched to a gene: 5. Here the CDR3 DNA reads TGTGCCAGCAGCTTAGCCGGGACAGGGGCAAGCTATGGCTACACCTTC. Protein: CASSLAGTGASYGYTF.

The chain combines TRBV20-1 with TRBJ2-4; D is perhaps TRBD2 (6 bases). The CDR3 totals 15 residues. Trimming took off 4 bases at V and 0 bases at J, with 13 bases between the two ends. The germline V gene has CDR1 DFQATT and CDR2 SNEGSKA (reference sequence). The CDR3 bases are TGCAGTGCTACCTCGGGGGATCTAGCCAAAAACATTCAGTACTTC. Translated: CSATSGDLAKNIQYF.

J is TRBJ2-7 and V is TRBV30; TRBD1 might be the D (6 bases). The CDR3 has 15 amino acids. Germline values: CDR1 GTSNPN, CDR2 SVGIG (reference sequence). The V gene lost 4 bases and the J gene lost 1 base, with 17 bases spanning the gap. CDR3 in DNA: TGTGCCTGGATGTTAGGACAGTCGATGTCCTACGAGCAGTACTTC. Encoded protein: CAWMLGQSMSYEQYF.

The chain combines TRBV20-1 with TRBJ2-5; either TRBD1 or TRBD2 may supply D (5 bases each). CDR3 length: 12 amino acids. Trimming took 4 bases from V and 3 from J, leaving 9 bases between them. Germline CDR1 DFQATT, CDR2 SNEGSKA (reference sequence). In DNA form, the CDR3 reads TGCAGTGCTATCCAGGGAGAAGAGACCCAGTACTTC. Translating it yields CSAIQGEETQYF.

V usage is TRBV29-1 and J usage is TRBJ2-7, with 7 nucleotides matching TRBD2. The ends lost 4 bases at V and 2 bases at J; junction bases unmatched: 2. The CDR3 has 12 amino acids. Germline CDR1 reads SQVTM; CDR2 reads ANQGSEA. Here the CDR3 reads CSVVAGAYEQYF. CDR3 sequence (DNA): TGCAGCGTTGTGGCGGGAGCCTACGAGCAGTACTTC.

The chain employs TRBV4-3 and TRBJ1-2; tentatively, D is TRBD1 (5 bases). Germline V CDR1 and CDR2: LGHNA, YSLEER. Trimming removed 1 base from V and 5 bases from J, with 11 bases in between. The CDR3 is made up of 14 amino acids. CDR3 amino acids: CASSQGESGYGYTF. The CDR3 DNA is TGCGCCAGCAGCCAAGGAGAGTCAGGGTATGGCTACACCTTC.

This clonotype was seen only a few times. This rearrangement joins TRBV27 to TRBJ2-3; D gene ambiguous. Per the germline V gene, CDR1 is MNHEY and CDR2 is SMNVEV (reference sequence). V was cut by 8 bases and J by 3 bases, with 9 bases left in between. The CDR3 length is 12 residues. CDR3 nucleotide sequence: TGTGCCAGCTCCGCGCCTACAGATACGCAGTATTTT. It is translated as CASSAPTDTQYF.

J is TRBJ1-6 and V is TRBV14; TRBD1 might be the D (5 bases). V was pared by 1 base and J by 11 bases, with 12 bases between. This CDR3 region has 14 residues. CDR1 and CDR2 from the germline V gene are SGHDN and FVKESK. The CDR3 DNA is TGTGCCAGCAGCCAAGTCACAGGTTCGACACCCCTCCACTTT. Amino acid sequence: CASSQVTGSTPLHF.

The genes are TRBV30 and TRBJ2-2; unclear D gene. Between the trimmed V and J ends, which lost 8 bases and 1 base, there was a span of 8 bases. The CDR3 loop spans 12 amino acids. Looked up from germline, CDR1 is GTSNPN and CDR2 is SVGIG (reference sequence). The CDR3 here is CANPGNTGELFF. DNA of the CDR3: TGTGCCAACCCGGGGAACACCGGGGAGCTGTTTTTT.

This chain joins TRBV20-1 and TRBJ2-5; 8 bases align to TRBD1. This CDR3 contains 13 residues. Germline loops: CDR1 DFQATT, CDR2 SNEGSKA (reference sequence). Unmatched junction bases numbered 7, after V lost 5 bases and J lost 5 bases. The CDR3 reads CSASRTGPETQYF. CDR3 sequence (DNA): TGCAGTGCTTCCCGGACAGGGCCCGAGACCCAGTACTTC.

The gene calls are TRBV18 and TRBJ1-4, with TRBD1 matching over 9 bases. CDR1 KGHSH and CDR2 LQKENI come from the germline V gene. The CDR3 extends over 16 amino acids. V trimming: 5 bases; J trimming: 4 bases; junction bases outside the gene matches: 8. CDR3 in amino acids: CASSATGGMDNEKLFF. The CDR3 coding sequence is TGTGCCAGCTCAGCCACAGGGGGCATGGATAATGAAAAACTGTTTTTT. Combining the CDR3 with reference TRBV18 and TRBJ1-4 gives the whole variable domain NAGVMQNPRHLVRRRGQEARLRCSPMKGHSHVYWYRQLPEEGLKFMVYLQKENIIDESGMPKERFSAEFPKEGPSILRIQQVVRGDSAAYFCASSATGGMDNEKLFFGSGTQLSVL.

The chain employs TRBV25-1 and TRBJ2-7; D might be TRBD1 (5 bases). V was shortened by 0 bases and J by 0 bases, with 9 bases between the two germline ends. Germline CDR1 MGHDK, CDR2 SYGVNS. CDR3 length equals 15 residues. CDR3 nucleotide sequence: TGTGCCAGCAGTGAATACGGCAGGGTCTCCTACGAGCAGTACTTC. Protein product: CASSEYGRVSYEQYF.